What follows is one T cell receptor beta chain and its context. This sample was taken from a study of OX40 agonist ivuxolimab in advanced cancers. CDR3 length: 13 amino acids. J gave up 6 bases and V 5 bases, and 2 bases lay outside the gene matches. The germline V gene has CDR1 SNHLY and CDR2 FYNNEI. Only in-frame clones appear in the TCRdb table, and some are missing; sequencing was by immunoSEQ multiplex PCR. The sample includes tens of thousands of clones, over 75% of them seen just once. This receptor was obtained from an adult with an advanced solid tumor such as melanoma, head and neck, liver or kidney cancer. The gene calls are TRBV2 and TRBJ2-3, with 10 positions matching TRBD1. Sequenced material: CD4+ or CD8+ T cells sorted from blood, taken in a trial of the OX40 agonist ivuxolimab. CDR3: CASSLGQGDTQYF. The CDR3, as DNA: TGTGCCAGCAGTTTGGGACAGGGGGATACGCAGTATTTT.